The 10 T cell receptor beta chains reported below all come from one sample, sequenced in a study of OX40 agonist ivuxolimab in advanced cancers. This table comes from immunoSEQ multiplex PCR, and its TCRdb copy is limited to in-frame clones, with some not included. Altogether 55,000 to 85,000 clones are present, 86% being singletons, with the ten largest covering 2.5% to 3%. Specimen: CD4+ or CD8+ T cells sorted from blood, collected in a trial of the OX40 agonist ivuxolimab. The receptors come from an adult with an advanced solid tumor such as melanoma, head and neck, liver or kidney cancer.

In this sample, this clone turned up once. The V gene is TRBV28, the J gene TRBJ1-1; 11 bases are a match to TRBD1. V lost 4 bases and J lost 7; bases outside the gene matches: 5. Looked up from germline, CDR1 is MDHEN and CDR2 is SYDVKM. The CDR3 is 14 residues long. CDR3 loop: CASSWTGGWGEAFF. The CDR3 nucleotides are TGTGCCAGCAGTTGGACAGGGGGCTGGGGTGAAGCTTTCTTT.

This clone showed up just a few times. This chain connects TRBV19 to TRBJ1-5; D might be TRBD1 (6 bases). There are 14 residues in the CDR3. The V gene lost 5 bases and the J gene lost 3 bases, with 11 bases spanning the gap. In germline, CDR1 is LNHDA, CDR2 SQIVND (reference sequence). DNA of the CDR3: TGTGCCAGTAGTCCCGACAGGTTCAATCAGCCCCAGCATTTT. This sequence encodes CASSPDRFNQPQHF. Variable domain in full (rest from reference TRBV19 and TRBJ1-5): DGGITQSPKYLFRKEGQNVTLSCEQNLNHDAMYWYRQDPGQGLRLIYYSQIVNDFQKGDIAEGYSVSREKKESFPLTVTSAQKNPTAFYLCASSPDRFNQPQHFGDGTRLSIL.

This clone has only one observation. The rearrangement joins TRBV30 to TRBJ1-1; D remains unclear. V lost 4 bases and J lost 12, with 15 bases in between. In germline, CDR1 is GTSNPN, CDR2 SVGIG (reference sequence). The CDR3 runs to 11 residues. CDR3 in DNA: TGTGCCTGGATAGAAACAGAACCAACTTTCTTT. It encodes CAWIETEPTFF.

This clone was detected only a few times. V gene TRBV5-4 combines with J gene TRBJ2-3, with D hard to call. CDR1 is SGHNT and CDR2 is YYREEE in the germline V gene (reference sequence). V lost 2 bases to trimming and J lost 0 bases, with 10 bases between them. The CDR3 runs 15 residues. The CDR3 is CASSFLSTSTDTQYF. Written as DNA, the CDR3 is TGTGCCAGCAGCTTTCTGTCGACTAGCACAGATACGCAGTATTTT.

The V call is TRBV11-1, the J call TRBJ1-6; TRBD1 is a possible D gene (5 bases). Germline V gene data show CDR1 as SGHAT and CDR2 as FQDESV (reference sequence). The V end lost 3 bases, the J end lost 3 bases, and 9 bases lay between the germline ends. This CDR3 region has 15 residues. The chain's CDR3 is CASSLAGYYNSPLHF. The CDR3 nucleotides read TGTGCCAGCAGCTTGGCAGGGTACTATAATTCACCCCTCCACTTT.

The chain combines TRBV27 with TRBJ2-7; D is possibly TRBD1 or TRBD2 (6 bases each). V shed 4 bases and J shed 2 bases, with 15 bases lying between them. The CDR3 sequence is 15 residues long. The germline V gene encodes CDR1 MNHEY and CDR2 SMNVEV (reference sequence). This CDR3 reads CASSSRGLPTYEQYF. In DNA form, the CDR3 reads TGTGCCAGCAGTTCCCGGGGGCTACCGACCTACGAGCAGTACTTC.

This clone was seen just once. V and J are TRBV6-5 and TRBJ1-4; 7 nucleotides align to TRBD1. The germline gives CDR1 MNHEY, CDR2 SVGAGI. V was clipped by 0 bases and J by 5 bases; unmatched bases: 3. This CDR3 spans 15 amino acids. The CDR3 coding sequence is TGTGCCAGCAGTTACTCGACACAGGGGAATGAAAAACTGTTTTTT. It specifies CASSYSTQGNEKLFF.

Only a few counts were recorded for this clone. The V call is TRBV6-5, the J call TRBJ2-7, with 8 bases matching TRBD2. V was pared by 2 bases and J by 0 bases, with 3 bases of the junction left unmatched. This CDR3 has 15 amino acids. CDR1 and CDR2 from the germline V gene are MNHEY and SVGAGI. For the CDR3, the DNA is TGTGCCAGCAGTTACAGCGGGAGAACCTCCTACGAGCAGTACTTC. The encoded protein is CASSYSGRTSYEQYF.

The CDR3, as DNA: TGTGCCAGCAGCAAAGGTGACAGGGAGGGCACTGAAGCTTTCTTT. Translation: CASSKGDREGTEAFF. The chain joins TRBV21-1 to TRBJ1-1. TRBV21-1 counts as a pseudogene. The CDR3 has 15 amino acids.

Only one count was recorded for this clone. The chain's CDR3 is CASSSLAGGKHNEQFF. The CDR3 DNA is TGTGCCAGCAGTTCCTTAGCGGGGGGAAAACATAATGAGCAGTTCTTC. J is TRBJ2-1 and V is TRBV28; TRBD2 matches at 10 bases. The germline CDR1 and CDR2 sequences are MDHEN and SYDVKM. The V segment lost 4 bases and the J segment 7 bases; nucleotides outside the gene matches: 10. The CDR3 consists of 16 residues. Filled out from reference TRBV28 and TRBJ2-1, the complete variable domain reads DVKVTQSSRYLVKRTGEKVFLECVQDMDHENMFWYRQDPGLGLRLIYFSYDVKMKEKGDIPEGYSVSREKKERFSLILESASTNQTSMYLCASSSLAGGKHNEQFFGPGTRLTVL.